This record looks at one T cell receptor beta chain sequence and its context. Per the study methods: Quantification of nucleated cells was approximated via reference gene primer amplification. Libraries were prepared by immunoSEQ multiplex PCR; TCRdb keeps only in-frame clonotypes and omits some of them. D and trimming come from the DNA, and the V and J calls and clone size come from that table. This table has about 140,000 clones, 80% to 90% appearing once. This sample was taken from a study of blood T cell repertoires in COVID-19. Turning to the study itself: COVID-19 samples from acute and convalescent phases originated in the United States, Italy and Spain.

This TCR came from a man aged 55 to 69 with active or convalescent COVID-19. Sequencing was carried out using peripheral blood.

The CDR3 bases are TGTGCCAGCAGCCTTTGGGCTAGCGGGTATAGCACAGATACGCAGTATTTT. This gives the protein CASSLWASGYSTDTQYF. The chain is built from TRBV7-2 and TRBJ2-3; 8 bases are a match to TRBD2. The CDR3 runs to 17 residues. From germline, CDR1 is SGHTA and CDR2 FQGNSA. V trimming: 5 bases; J trimming: 0 bases; junction bases outside the gene matches: 10.